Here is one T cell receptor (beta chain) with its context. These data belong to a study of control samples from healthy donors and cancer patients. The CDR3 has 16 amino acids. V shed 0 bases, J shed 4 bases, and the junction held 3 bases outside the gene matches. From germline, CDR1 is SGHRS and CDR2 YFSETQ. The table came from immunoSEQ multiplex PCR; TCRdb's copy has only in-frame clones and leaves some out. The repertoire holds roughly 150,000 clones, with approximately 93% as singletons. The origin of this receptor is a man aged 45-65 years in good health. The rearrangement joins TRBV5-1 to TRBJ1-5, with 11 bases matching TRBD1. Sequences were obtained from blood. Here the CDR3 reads CASSLAGTGGNQPQHF. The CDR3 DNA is TGCGCCAGCAGCTTGGCCGGGACAGGGGGAAATCAGCCCCAGCATTTT. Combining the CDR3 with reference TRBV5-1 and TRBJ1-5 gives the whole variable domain KAGVTQTPRYLIKTRGQQVTLSCSPISGHRSVSWYQQTPGQGLQFLFEYFSETQRNKGNFPGRFSGRQFSNSRSEMNVSTLELGDSALYLCASSLAGTGGNQPQHFGDGTRLSIL.